These 30 T cell receptor beta chains came from one sample sequenced in a study of shared clonotypes between healthy human individuals. Profiled with immunoSEQ multiplex PCR; TCRdb holds only in-frame clones, not every one. The sample lists about 2.4 million clones, over 85% seen once, with 0.36% in the top ten. Sequenced: naive CD4+ T cells from PBMCs. Subset specified: CD45RA+ positively selected. These receptors were taken from a man aged 18 to 30 in good health. Some clones in this sample may be carry-over from other donors' samples.

Notes on this clone: The same CDR3 is also encoded by other DNA sequences in this sample. The V call is TRBV18, the J call TRBJ2-7, with D unresolved. V was trimmed by 3 bases and J by 4 bases, leaving 10 bases between them. The CDR3 contains 13 residues. Germline V lookup: CDR1 KGHSH, CDR2 LQKENI. CDR3 sequence: CASSPPSSYEQYF. Here the CDR3 DNA reads TGTGCCAGCTCACCCCCGAGTAGTTACGAGCAGTACTTC.

The V call is TRBV5-1, the J call TRBJ2-3; 12 bases are shared with TRBD2. Germline V gives CDR1 SGHRS, CDR2 YFSETQ. The CDR3 contains 16 residues. V gave up 4 bases and J gave up 2 bases; unmatched junction bases: 5. CDR3 coding DNA: TGCGCCAGCAGCCGTGGGACTAGCGGGTTCACAGATACGCAGTATTTT. This sequence encodes CASSRGTSGFTDTQYF.

The chain links TRBV7-2 to TRBJ1-1; D might be TRBD1 (5 bases). The length of the CDR3 is 13 residues. Germline CDR1 SGHTA, CDR2 FQGNSA. Trimming pared 6 bases from V and 6 bases from J, leaving 14 bases between. The CDR3 loop reads CASRPSGPPEAFF. CDR3 bases: TGTGCCAGCAGGCCCTCGGGGCCGCCTGAAGCTTTCTTT. The full variable domain, completed using reference TRBV7-2 and TRBJ1-1, is GAGVSQSPSNKVTEKGKDVELRCDPISGHTALYWYRQSLGQGLEFLIYFQGNSAPDKSGLPSDRFSAERTGGSVSTLTIQRTQQEDSAVYLCASRPSGPPEAFFGQGTRLTVV.

This chain connects TRBV7-2 to TRBJ1-3; D might be TRBD1 (5 bases). The length of the CDR3 is 14 residues. V dropped 5 bases and J dropped 4 bases, with 12 bases sitting between them. Germline V lookup: CDR1 SGHTA, CDR2 FQGNSA. As DNA, the CDR3 is TGTGCCAGCAGCCCCGGGACGTTGGGAAACACCATATATTTT. Translating it yields CASSPGTLGNTIYF.

The V call is TRBV7-3, the J call TRBJ2-7; TRBD1 agrees at 8 bases. The CDR3 totals 15 residues. Trimming at V came to 5 bases and at J to 5 bases, leaving 11 bases not matched to a gene. The V gene's germline CDR1 is SGHTA and CDR2 FQGTGA. The CDR3, as DNA: TGTGCCAGCAGCCTAGGACAGGGACATCGGGACGAGCAGTACTTC. Amino acid sequence: CASSLGQGHRDEQYF. The entire variable domain, with the rest obtained from reference TRBV7-3 and TRBJ2-7, is as follows: GAGVSQTPSNKVTEKGKYVELRCDPISGHTALYWYRQSLGQGPEFLIYFQGTGAADDSGLPNDRFFAVRPEGSVSTLKIQRTERGDSAVYLCASSLGQGHRDEQYFGPGTRLTVT.

V gene TRBV28 combines with J gene TRBJ1-1; 7 bases match TRBD1. V shed 7 bases, J shed 0 bases, and the junction held 5 bases outside the gene matches. The germline V gene encodes CDR1 MDHEN and CDR2 SYDVKM. This CDR3 is built from 14 residues. The CDR3 nucleotides are TGTGCCAGCAAAGGGGGCAGATTGAACACTGAAGCTTTCTTT. Amino acids: CASKGGRLNTEAFF.

The chain joins TRBV6-4 to TRBJ2-1; D call uncertain. This CDR3 has 12 amino acids. The V end lost 2 bases, the J end lost 12 bases, and 11 bases lay between the germline ends. Germline CDR1 and CDR2: MRHNA and SNTAGT. DNA for the CDR3: TGTGCCAGCAGTGACGGGAACCTCGGGCAGTTCTTC. It encodes CASSDGNLGQFF.

The CDR3 DNA is TGCGCCAGCAGCCAAGATGCGGCCCATAGCTCCTACAATGAGCAGTTCTTC. Its translation: CASSQDAAHSSYNEQFF. This chain joins TRBV4-3 and TRBJ2-1, with unresolved D. The length of the CDR3 is 17 residues. CDR1 is LGHNA and CDR2 is YSLEER in the germline V gene. The V end lost 0 bases, the J end lost 0 bases, and 12 bases lay between the germline ends.

The count of this clone is one. The gene calls are TRBV29-1 and TRBJ1-1; D may be TRBD1 (5 bases). The CDR3 has 13 amino acids. V dropped 4 bases and J dropped 4 bases, with 13 bases sitting between them. Per germline, CDR1 SQVTM and CDR2 ANQGSEA. The CDR3 reads CSVVGHRGTEAFF. CDR3 nucleotide sequence: TGCAGCGTTGTCGGACATAGAGGCACTGAAGCTTTCTTT.

V gene TRBV7-2 combines with J gene TRBJ2-1; D gene unclear. V was trimmed by 3 bases and J by 3 bases, leaving 9 bases between them. Germline V gene sequence: CDR1 SGHTA, CDR2 FQGNSA. This CDR3 is 14 amino acids long. CDR3: CASSLSQYYNEQFF. The CDR3 DNA is TGTGCCAGCAGCTTGTCGCAGTACTACAATGAGCAGTTCTTC.

This clone was observed a few times. The chain recombines TRBV10-2 with TRBJ1-1, with 7 bases that match TRBD1. CDR3 length: 13 amino acids. Losses at the gene ends were 7 bases for V and 1 base for J; bases not matched to a gene: 3. CDR1 is WSHSY, CDR2 SAAADI, per germline. The CDR3 DNA sequence: TGCGCCAGCACCGGACAGGCGAACACTGAAGCTTTCTTT. Translating it yields CASTGQANTEAFF.

With regard to this clone: Within the sample, other DNA sequences also encode this same CDR3. V is TRBV30 and J is TRBJ1-1; D gene ambiguous. The V gene lost 0 bases and the J gene lost 1 base, with 6 bases spanning the gap. Germline V gives CDR1 GTSNPN, CDR2 SVGIG (reference sequence). This CDR3 spans 13 amino acids. In DNA, the CDR3 is TGTGCCTGGAGTGTCGACTCGAACACTGAAGCTTTCTTT. The encoded protein is CAWSVDSNTEAFF.

V is TRBV2 and J is TRBJ1-1, with TRBD1 matching 9 bases. With V trimmed by 6 bases and J by 1 base, 6 bases remained unmatched. Germline CDR1 is SNHLY and CDR2 is FYNNEI. The CDR3 runs to 15 residues. The CDR3 sequence is CASRIWTGANTEAFF. The DNA of the CDR3 is TGTGCCAGCAGGATATGGACAGGGGCGAACACTGAAGCTTTCTTT.

This chain joins TRBV14 and TRBJ2-7; 8 positions match TRBD1. J lost 5 bases, V lost 4 bases, and 10 bases had no gene match. Germline CDR1 SGHDN, CDR2 FVKESK. The CDR3 has 15 residues. CDR3 loop: CASSRRTGPLHEQYF. Here the CDR3 DNA reads TGTGCCAGCAGCCGCCGGACAGGGCCTCTCCACGAGCAGTACTTC.

In nucleotides, the CDR3 is TGTGCCAGCTCACCATCAGTTCACGTTGAGATTGAAAAACTGTTTTTT. The encoded protein is CASSPSVHVEIEKLFF. The genes are TRBV18 and TRBJ1-4; D gene ambiguous. The V and J ends lost 2 bases and 7 bases respectively, with 17 bases between them. This CDR3 region has 16 residues. The germline CDR1 and CDR2 sequences are KGHSH and LQKENI.

This clone was seen more than once but under ten times. Other DNA sequences in this sample translate to the same CDR3. The chain combines TRBV20-1 with TRBJ1-1; no clear D gene. The CDR3 is 11 amino acids. The germline V and J ends were trimmed by 3 bases and 5 bases, with 7 bases remaining between them. CDR1 is DFQATT and CDR2 is SNEGSKA in the germline V gene (reference sequence). CDR3 in amino acids: CSASSGTEAFF. CDR3 DNA: TGCAGTGCTAGCTCTGGGACTGAAGCTTTCTTT.

Concerning this clone itself: The limits of the CDR3 on the DNA are not certain, so only TCRdb's listed CDR3 is given. The chain links TRBV21-1 to TRBJ2-7; the table's D gene call, TRBD2, was not cross checked with the DNA. TRBV21-1 is a documented pseudogene. 15 amino acids form the CDR3, both terminal residues included. The CDR3 protein is CASSKVASGTYEQYF.

This chain uses TRBV7-9 with TRBJ1-2; TRBD1 agrees at 8 bases. The CDR3 is made up of 18 amino acids. CDR1 and CDR2 (germline): SEHNR, FQNEAQ (reference sequence). The J segment lost 4 bases and the V segment lost 4 bases, leaving 17 bases of the junction unmatched. The CDR3 loop is CASSSAGTGTSRGYGYTF. The DNA for the CDR3 is TGTGCCAGCAGCTCAGCCGGGACAGGTACCTCCCGGGGCTATGGCTACACCTTC. Using reference TRBV7-9 and TRBJ1-2 for the parts outside the CDR3, the full variable domain is DTGVSQNPRHKITKRGQNVTFRCDPISEHNRLYWYRQTLGQGPEFLTYFQNEAQLEKSRLLSDRFSAERPKGSFSTLEIQRTEQGDSAMYLCASSSAGTGTSRGYGYTFGSGTRLTVV.

V usage is TRBV30 and J usage is TRBJ1-3, with D tentatively TRBD1 (6 bases). CDR3 length: 14 residues. Germline CDR1 reads GTSNPN; CDR2 reads SVGIG (reference sequence). V dropped 3 bases and J dropped 1 base, with 10 bases sitting between them. The CDR3 region has the DNA TGTGCCTGGAGGGCCAGGGGTTCTGGAAACACCATATATTTT. This gives the protein CAWRARGSGNTIYF.

For this clone: Additional DNA sequences in this sample encode the identical CDR3. The rearrangement links TRBV7-9 to TRBJ1-1; possible D gene TRBD1, 5 bases. The CDR3 has 14 residues. Per germline, CDR1 SEHNR and CDR2 FQNEAQ (reference sequence). Between the trimmed V and J ends, which lost 0 bases and 1 base, there was a span of 6 bases. CDR3 DNA: TGTGCCAGCAGCTTAGCGGGACGGAACACTGAAGCTTTCTTT. This codes for CASSLAGRNTEAFF.

The chain combines TRBV9 with TRBJ1-2; no clear D. Trimming took off 0 bases at V and 8 bases at J, with 14 bases between the two ends. Per the germline V gene, CDR1 is SGDLS and CDR2 is YYNGEE. This CDR3 has 14 amino acids. The CDR3 bases are TGTGCCAGCAGCGTAGACAGTCTTCCTGCGGGCTACACCTTC. Protein: CASSVDSLPAGYTF.

V and J are TRBV5-5 and TRBJ1-4; maybe TRBD1 (5 bases). The CDR3 spans 15 residues. Germline V CDR1 and CDR2: SGHKS, YYEKEE (reference sequence). V lost 1 base, J lost 6 bases, and 13 bases lay in between. In DNA form, the CDR3 reads TGTGCCAGCAGCTTGAGTAGGAGGGGAGATGAAAAACTGTTTTTT. This sequence encodes CASSLSRRGDEKLFF.

The V and J genes are TRBV10-3 and TRBJ2-1; 9 positions match TRBD2. The CDR3 spans 16 residues. Germline CDR1 is ENHRY and CDR2 is SYGVKD. The V segment lost 10 bases and the J segment 9 bases; nucleotides outside the gene matches: 19. CDR3 region: CASTRGEASGNTEQFF. The CDR3 bases are TGTGCCAGCACCAGAGGGGAAGCTAGCGGGAATACTGAGCAGTTCTTC.

The chain uses TRBV4-3 and TRBJ1-3; maybe TRBD1 (6 bases). The CDR3 extends over 15 amino acids. V was cut by 0 bases and J by 6 bases, with 12 bases left in between. Germline V gives CDR1 LGHNA, CDR2 YSLEER. Here the CDR3 DNA reads TGCGCCAGCAGCCAAGAAAACAGGGTTGAAAACACCATATATTTT. Protein product: CASSQENRVENTIYF.

This chain connects TRBV6-1 to TRBJ1-2, with D perhaps TRBD1 (6 bases). The CDR3 runs 15 residues. Trimming took off 1 base at V and 7 bases at J, with 16 bases between the two ends. Germline V gene lookup returns CDR1 MNHNS and CDR2 SASEGT. For the CDR3, the DNA is TGTGCCAGCAGTGAAGAGTGGCGGGGGCGTGGTGGCTACACCTTC. It specifies CASSEEWRGRGGYTF.

CDR3 DNA: TGTGCTAGTGGTCTACTTGGGGATAGGGTCGATTCTCATGGCTACACCTTC. Translated, it gives CASGLLGDRVDSHGYTF. The rearrangement uses TRBV12-5 and TRBJ1-2, with D uncertain. Per the germline V gene, CDR1 is LGHNT and CDR2 is FRNRAP. V lost 5 bases to trimming and J lost 6 bases, with 25 bases between them. The CDR3 spans 17 residues.

The rearrangement uses TRBV28 and TRBJ2-1, with TRBD1 as a possible D gene (6 bases). The V end was cut by 6 bases, the J end by 14 bases, with 20 bases between. The CDR3 extends over 13 amino acids. Germline values: CDR1 MDHEN, CDR2 SYDVKM. The DNA of the CDR3 is TGTGCCAGCAGGACAGGTTCGGCGGGTCTCGAGTTCTTC. It encodes CASRTGSAGLEFF.

The chain employs TRBV2 and TRBJ2-3; weak D call: TRBD2 (5 bases). Per germline, CDR1 SNHLY and CDR2 FYNNEI. The V end lost 4 bases, the J end lost 10 bases, and 15 bases lay between the germline ends. This CDR3 spans 13 amino acids. This CDR3 reads CASSAWAPGAQYF. Written as DNA, the CDR3 is TGTGCCAGCAGTGCCTGGGCCCCCGGGGCGCAGTATTTT.

V usage is TRBV5-4 and J usage is TRBJ2-1; TRBD1 is a possible D gene (6 bases). Germline lookup yields CDR1 SGHNT and CDR2 YYREEE (reference sequence). CDR3 length equals 16 residues. With 3 bases removed from V and 3 bases from J, the gap between germline ends came to 16 bases. The DNA of the CDR3 is TGTGCCAGCAGCTCCACCCCGGACAGACACTACAATGAGCAGTTCTTC. It translates to CASSSTPDRHYNEQFF.

J is TRBJ2-2 and V is TRBV7-6; perhaps TRBD1 as D (5 bases). Germline V CDR1 and CDR2: SGHVS, FNYEAQ. The V and J ends lost 6 bases and 1 base respectively, with 9 bases between them. This CDR3 has 14 amino acids. The CDR3 loop reads CASSSDRNTGELFF. CDR3 coding DNA: TGTGCCAGCAGTTCCGACAGGAACACCGGGGAGCTGTTTTTT.